The 27 T cell receptor beta chains presented below share a single source sample, sequenced in a study of T cells in Graves' hyperthyroidism and ophthalmopathy. RNA transcripts were the template for amplifying TCR beta CDR3 regions. TCR CDR3 regions were first amplified by RT-PCR with HTBI primers. TCRdb called the multiplex PCR reads again in MiXCR, with one record for every CDR3 protein. The table lists 450,000 to 550,000 distinct CDR3 sequences, roughly 25% of them singletons. The sequenced sample was blood. The receptors originated from a woman in her 30s with Graves' ophthalmopathy.

This clonotype has more than one count but fewer than ten. V gene TRBV9 combines with J gene TRBJ2-2, with 7 nucleotides matching TRBD1. V lost 6 bases and J lost 2; bases outside the gene matches: 7. The CDR3 totals 15 residues. Germline lookup yields CDR1 SGDLS and CDR2 YYNGEE. The CDR3 sequence: CASTDGTENTGELFF. CDR3 bases: TGTGCCAGCACCGACGGGACAGAAAACACCGGGGAGCTGTTTTTT.

Ten or more counts support this clonotype. This rearrangement joins TRBV7-2 to TRBJ2-3; no clear D. The CDR3 has 13 amino acids. Germline CDR1 is SGHTA and CDR2 is FQGNSA. The V gene lost 2 bases and the J gene lost 2 bases, with 5 bases spanning the gap. For the CDR3, the DNA is TGTGCCAGCAGCTTACAGGTCACAGATACGCAGTATTTT. Its translation: CASSLQVTDTQYF.

The chain combines TRBV6-5 with TRBJ1-2, with 8 bases lining up with TRBD1. The V gene's germline CDR1 is MNHEY and CDR2 SVGAGI. The CDR3 sequence is 13 residues long. Trimming removed 4 bases from V and 7 bases from J; junction bases left unmatched: 5. CDR3 nucleotides: TGTGCCAGCAGTTCGACAGGGGAGATTGGCTACACCTTC. Its translation: CASSSTGEIGYTF.

The table lists this clonotype with many counts. This chain links TRBV7-3 with TRBJ1-5; D is undetermined. This CDR3 spans 13 amino acids. Trimming removed 6 bases at V and 5 bases at J, with 11 bases between. Germline V gives CDR1 SGHTA, CDR2 FQGTGA. CDR3 amino acids: CASSLAADQPQHF. The CDR3 nucleotides are TGTGCCAGCAGTCTGGCGGCTGATCAGCCCCAGCATTTT.

This clonotype has ten or more counts. V and J are TRBV4-2 and TRBJ2-5; 13 bases line up with TRBD2. V was pared by 4 bases and J by 4 bases, with 9 bases of the junction left unmatched. The CDR3 has 17 residues. Germline V lookup: CDR1 LGHNA, CDR2 YNFKEQ. DNA of the CDR3: TGTGCCAGCAGCCGTTCTCCGGGACTAGCGGGGTCAGAGACCCAGTACTTC. This codes for CASSRSPGLAGSETQYF.

The V and J genes are TRBV10-3 and TRBJ2-7; tentative D call: TRBD2 (6 bases). The germline CDR1 and CDR2 sequences are ENHRY and SYGVKD. The V end was cut by 3 bases, the J end by 3 bases, with 9 bases between. The length of the CDR3 is 13 residues. The CDR3 sequence is CAISDGGNYEQYV. In nucleotides, the CDR3 is TGTGCCATCAGTGACGGAGGGAACTACGAGCAGTACGTC.

The J gene is TRBJ2-7, the V gene TRBV6-2 or TRBV6-3; 9 bases align to TRBD2. The CDR3 has 14 amino acids. Germline V gene sequence: CDR1 MNHEY, CDR2 SVGEGT. Trimming removed 8 bases from V and 6 bases from J; junction bases left unmatched: 11. In nucleotides, the CDR3 is TGTGCCAGCCTAGAGCGGGGGGCCCTACTCGAGCAGTACTTC. It specifies CASLERGALLEQYF.

This clonotype was observed many times. The chain has TRBV2 and TRBJ1-1; no definite D call. Germline-derived CDR1 and CDR2 are SNHLY and FYNNEI. Deletions cut 7 bases from V and 7 bases from J, with 13 bases between. The CDR3 consists of 12 residues. The CDR3 region has the DNA TGTGCCAGCACCTCAGGCCCTTTTGAAGCTTTCTTT. It specifies CASTSGPFEAFF. Full variable domain (rest looked up from reference TRBV2 and TRBJ1-1): EPEVTQTPSHQVTQMGQEVILRCVPISNHLYFYWYRQILGQKVEFLVSFYNNEISEKSEIFDDQFSVERPDGSNFTLKIRSTKLEDSAMYFCASTSGPFEAFFGQGTRLTVV.

The chain uses TRBV3-1 and TRBJ1-1; weak D call: TRBD1 (6 bases). This CDR3 contains 14 residues. V was clipped by 2 bases and J by 3 bases, with 10 bases between them. Germline CDR1 LGHDT, CDR2 YNNKEL (reference sequence). CDR3 in DNA: TGTGCCAGCAGCCAACAACAGGGTCACACTGAAGCTTTCTTT. Encoded protein: CASSQQQGHTEAFF. The whole variable domain, remainder taken from reference TRBV3-1 and TRBJ1-1, is DTAVSQTPKYLVTQMGNDKSIKCEQNLGHDTMYWYKQDSKKFLKIMFSYNNKELIINETVPNRFSPKSPDKAHLNLHINSLELGDSAVYFCASSQQQGHTEAFFGQGTRLTVV.

This clonotype was picked up many times. This chain uses TRBV6-1 with TRBJ1-5, with unresolved D. This CDR3 has 13 amino acids. Trimming took 5 bases from V and 0 from J, leaving 5 bases between them. Germline V gene sequence: CDR1 MNHNS, CDR2 SASEGT. The CDR3 sequence: CASSTNSNQPQHF. DNA for the CDR3: TGTGCCAGCAGTACCAATAGCAATCAGCCCCAGCATTTT.

This clonotype was recorded at least ten times. V is TRBV19 and J is TRBJ1-2, with unresolved D. The V and J ends lost 7 bases and 2 bases respectively, with 14 bases between them. The CDR3 consists of 14 residues. CDR1 and CDR2 from the germline V gene are LNHDA and SQIVND (reference sequence). The CDR3 loop is CASTILGRNYGYTF. In nucleotides, the CDR3 is TGTGCCAGTACCATCCTAGGCCGAAACTATGGCTACACCTTC.

The sample holds one count of this clonotype. The V and J genes are TRBV5-1 and TRBJ2-7; 7 bases map to TRBD2. This CDR3 comprises 19 residues. CDR1 and CDR2 from the germline V gene are SGHRS and YFSETQ. The junction had 23 bases not matched to a gene; V was cut back by 4 bases and J by 4 bases. This CDR3 reads CASSVRPGLPTPAGYEQYF. The DNA of the CDR3 is TGCGCCAGCAGCGTAAGGCCGGGACTACCAACTCCCGCGGGGTACGAGCAGTACTTC.

The gene calls are TRBV20-1 and TRBJ1-2, with 7 bases matching TRBD1. The CDR3 is 15 amino acids. V lost 2 bases to trimming and J lost 2 bases; unmatched junction nucleotides: 8. Germline CDR1 and CDR2: DFQATT and SNEGSKA (reference sequence). In nucleotides, the CDR3 is TGCAGTGCTAGACCACACAGGGGAGCGAACTATGGCTACACCTTC. The encoded protein is CSARPHRGANYGYTF.

DNA of the CDR3: TGTGCCAGCAGCCCAAGCGGGGGGGATCTCGAGCAGTACTTC. It yields the protein CASSPSGGDLEQYF. The gene calls are TRBV13 and TRBJ2-7, with 10 bases matching TRBD2. Germline V gene data show CDR1 as PRHDT and CDR2 as FYEKMQ (reference sequence). V gave up 5 bases and J gave up 6 bases; unmatched junction bases: 7. The CDR3 covers 14 residues.

This clonotype was found many times. The chain combines TRBV19 with TRBJ1-1, with D hard to call. CDR3 size: 13 residues. Germline V gives CDR1 LNHDA, CDR2 SQIVND (reference sequence). V was pared by 8 bases and J by 1 base, with 11 bases between. CDR3 sequence (DNA): TGTGCCAGTGGAGAGGATCAGAACACTGAAGCTTTCTTT. Its protein is CASGEDQNTEAFF.

The chain has TRBV6-2 or TRBV6-3 and TRBJ2-3; unclear D gene. Germline-derived CDR1 and CDR2 are MNHEY and SVGEGT. This CDR3 has 11 amino acids. Trimming cost V 6 bases and J 2 bases, with 3 bases left between them. CDR3 nucleotides: TGTGCCAGCAGGCACACAGATACGCAGTATTTT. It is translated as CASRHTDTQYF.

V gene TRBV15 combines with J gene TRBJ2-7, with D tentatively TRBD1 or TRBD2 (5 bases each). The length of the CDR3 is 13 residues. Germline CDR1 LNHNV, CDR2 YYDKDF (reference sequence). Trimming shortened V by 1 base and J by 6 bases, and 10 bases separated the two germline ends. CDR3 sequence reads: CATSRGSGSEQYF. As DNA, the CDR3 is TGTGCCACCAGCAGAGGTTCAGGGAGCGAGCAGTACTTC.

This clonotype was counted ten times or more. The genes are TRBV11-2 and TRBJ2-7; 7 bases are a match to TRBD1. This CDR3 comprises 15 residues. The trim removed 4 bases at V and 4 bases at J, leaving 10 bases unmatched. Germline values: CDR1 SGHAT, CDR2 FQNNGV. The CDR3: CASSSRGRGIYEQYF. CDR3 in DNA: TGTGCCAGCAGCTCTCGAGGCAGGGGGATTTACGAGCAGTACTTC.

This clonotype was counted ten times or more. The chain links TRBV19 to TRBJ1-2, with 7 bases that match TRBD1. The CDR3 covers 16 residues. J gave up 4 bases and V 7 bases, and 15 bases lay outside the gene matches. The germline V gene encodes CDR1 LNHDA and CDR2 SQIVND (reference sequence). The CDR3 here is CASIPGGAEGAYGYTF. In nucleotides, the CDR3 is TGTGCCAGTATCCCCGGTGGCGCGGAGGGGGCCTATGGCTACACCTTC.

This clonotype was detected many times. The chain carries TRBV7-9 and TRBJ1-2, with TRBD1 identical over 8 bases. Germline-derived CDR1 and CDR2 are SEHNR and FQNEAQ (reference sequence). The CDR3 is made up of 12 amino acids. V lost 4 bases to trimming and J lost 7 bases; unmatched junction nucleotides: 2. The CDR3 loop reads CASSSGGGGYTF. Here the CDR3 DNA reads TGTGCCAGCAGCTCAGGGGGCGGTGGCTACACCTTC.

The V and J genes are TRBV6-1 and TRBJ1-5, with D uncertain. CDR3 length equals 15 residues. The V and J ends lost 7 bases and 0 bases respectively, with 13 bases between them. Germline loops: CDR1 MNHNS, CDR2 SASEGT. DNA of the CDR3: TGTGCCAGCACCCCACCATTCTATAGCAATCAGCCCCAGCATTTT. As protein: CASTPPFYSNQPQHF.

This clonotype has more than one count but fewer than ten. This chain uses TRBV4-1 with TRBJ1-1; D is uncertain. This CDR3 has 15 amino acids. The V and J ends lost 4 bases and 1 base respectively, with 13 bases between them. Germline CDR1 is MGHRA and CDR2 is YSYEKL. CDR3 in DNA: TGCGCCAGCAGCCGAAGACCCCCCGAGAACACTGAAGCTTTCTTT. It is translated as CASSRRPPENTEAFF.

Turning to this clonotype: A read error is likely, as this CDR3 ends without the conserved phenylalanine or tryptophan. V gene TRBV2 combines with J gene TRBJ1-2, with D perhaps matching TRBD1 (5 bases). Germline V CDR1 and CDR2: SNHLY, FYNNEI. The CDR3 is 13 amino acids. Between the trimmed V and J ends, which lost 8 bases and 7 bases, there was a span of 17 bases. The DNA for the CDR3 is TGTGCCAGCTCGGATCGGGGCCAGGGTGGCTACACCGTC. Its translation is CASSDRGQGGYTV.

This clonotype was detected ten times or more. The V and J genes are TRBV27 and TRBJ1-5, with 8 bases lining up with TRBD1. Germline V lookup: CDR1 MNHEY, CDR2 SMNVEV (reference sequence). CDR3 length equals 15 residues. V shed 5 bases and J 4 bases; nucleotides not matched to a gene: 7. This CDR3 is CASSPWDRPNQPQHF. The CDR3 bases are TGTGCCAGCAGTCCCTGGGACAGGCCAAATCAGCCCCAGCATTTT.

This sequence joins TRBV6-1 and TRBJ2-5, with TRBD2 identical over 11 bases. Germline assignment: CDR1 MNHNS and CDR2 SASEGT. The CDR3 runs to 16 residues. The V and J ends lost 6 bases and 5 bases, in that order; junction bases with no gene match: 11. The CDR3 nucleotides are TGTGCCAGCAGCGCCGAACTAGCGGGGGTTAGGGAGACCCAGTACTTC. This translates into CASSAELAGVRETQYF.

CDR3 sequence reads: CASSTTSGNTEAFF. As DNA, the CDR3 is TGTGCCAGCAGCACGACATCAGGGAACACTGAAGCTTTCTTT. This chain connects TRBV11-2 to TRBJ1-1; D remains unclear. Germline V lookup: CDR1 SGHAT, CDR2 FQNNGV. CDR3 length: 14 amino acids. Trimming cost V 5 bases and J 1 base, with 11 bases left between them.

This clonotype was counted only a few times. The J gene is TRBJ1-5, the V gene TRBV5-6, with D hard to call. This CDR3 has 13 amino acids. Trimming took off 0 bases at V and 7 bases at J, with 8 bases between the two ends. The germline CDR1 and CDR2 sequences are SGHDT and YYEEEE. DNA of the CDR3: TGTGCCAGCAGCTTGGGGCCCCGGCAGCCCCAGCATTTT. This translates into CASSLGPRQPQHF.